These 8 T cell receptor beta chains came from one sample sequenced in a study of blood T cell repertoires in COVID-19. Profiled with immunoSEQ multiplex PCR; TCRdb holds only in-frame clones, not every one. The top ten hold about 15% of the sample, which has about 79,000 clones, approximately 90% seen once. Sequenced: peripheral blood. These receptors were collected from a man between 65 and 85 years old with active or convalescent COVID-19.

This chain uses TRBV30 with TRBJ2-4; 14 nucleotides match TRBD2. Looked up from germline, CDR1 is GTSNPN and CDR2 is SVGIG (reference sequence). The ends lost 2 bases at V and 6 bases at J; junction bases unmatched: 12. The CDR3 length is 18 residues. This CDR3 reads CAWSPFPPGLAGVNIQYF. DNA for the CDR3: TGTGCCTGGAGTCCTTTCCCTCCGGGACTAGCGGGAGTAAACATTCAGTACTTC.

The chain employs TRBV2 and TRBJ2-2; D perhaps matches TRBD2 (5 bases). This CDR3 region has 14 residues. Trimming pared 7 bases from V and 1 base from J, leaving 10 bases between. CDR1 and CDR2 from the germline V gene are SNHLY and FYNNEI. The CDR3 DNA follows: TGTGCCAGCAATGCGAGGGTGAACACCGGGGAGCTGTTTTTT. Translated: CASNARVNTGELFF.

This chain joins TRBV7-3 and TRBJ1-4; 10 positions agree with TRBD1. CDR1 and CDR2 (germline): SGHTA, FQGTGA. This CDR3 comprises 14 residues. V shed 10 bases and J 8 bases; nucleotides not matched to a gene: 10. As DNA, the CDR3 is TGTGCCACCCCGACCGGGACAGGGGACGAAAAACTGTTTTTT. Protein product: CATPTGTGDEKLFF.

This clone was detected only a few times. This sequence joins TRBV28 and TRBJ1-5; TRBD1 might be the D (6 bases). This CDR3 contains 16 residues. In germline, CDR1 is MDHEN, CDR2 SYDVKM. V lost 1 base, J lost 4 bases, and 14 bases lay in between. The CDR3 coding sequence is TGTGCCAGCAGTTTATTTCGGAAACAGGGTAATCAGCCCCAGCATTTT. It yields the protein CASSLFRKQGNQPQHF.

The CDR3, as DNA: TGTGCCAGCAGTTTATGGGCGACGGGGGGTACGGGCACTGAAGCTTTCTTT. Translation gives CASSLWATGGTGTEAFF. The chain couples TRBV27 to TRBJ1-1; D might be TRBD1 (5 bases). This CDR3 contains 17 residues. Trimming removed 1 base from V and 4 bases from J, with 19 bases in between. Germline CDR1 MNHEY, CDR2 SMNVEV (reference sequence).

The rearrangement links TRBV6-5 to TRBJ1-6, with 8 bases matching TRBD1. CDR3 length equals 15 residues. The ends lost 2 bases at V and 10 bases at J; junction bases unmatched: 7. The germline gives CDR1 MNHEY, CDR2 SVGAGI. In DNA, the CDR3 is TGTGCCAGCAGTTACAGGGGACAGGCATTCTCACCCCTCCACTTT. It codes for CASSYRGQAFSPLHF.

This clone appeared once. The CDR3 bases are TGTGCCAGCAGCCCCCGCAGGGTGGCTGCTGGAAACACCATATATTTT. Translated, it gives CASSPRRVAAGNTIYF. The rearrangement uses TRBV7-9 and TRBJ1-3, with TRBD1 as a possible D gene (5 bases). Germline CDR1 and CDR2: SEHNR and FQNEAQ (reference sequence). The length of the CDR3 is 16 residues. Trimming shortened V by 5 bases and J by 2 bases, and 16 bases separated the two germline ends.

The genes are TRBV5-1 and TRBJ2-6; 10 bases map to TRBD1. The germline gives CDR1 SGHRS, CDR2 YFSETQ. Trimming took 4 bases from V and 2 from J; bases not matched to a gene: 6. The length of the CDR3 is 17 residues. The CDR3, as DNA: TGCGCCAGCAGCCCGGCCGGGACAGGGGCTGGGGCCAACGTCCTGACTTTC. Residues: CASSPAGTGAGANVLTF. The full variable domain, its missing parts supplied by reference TRBV5-1 and TRBJ2-6, is KAGVTQTPRYLIKTRGQQVTLSCSPISGHRSVSWYQQTPGQGLQFLFEYFSETQRNKGNFPGRFSGRQFSNSRSEMNVSTLELGDSALYLCASSPAGTGAGANVLTFGAGSRLTVL.